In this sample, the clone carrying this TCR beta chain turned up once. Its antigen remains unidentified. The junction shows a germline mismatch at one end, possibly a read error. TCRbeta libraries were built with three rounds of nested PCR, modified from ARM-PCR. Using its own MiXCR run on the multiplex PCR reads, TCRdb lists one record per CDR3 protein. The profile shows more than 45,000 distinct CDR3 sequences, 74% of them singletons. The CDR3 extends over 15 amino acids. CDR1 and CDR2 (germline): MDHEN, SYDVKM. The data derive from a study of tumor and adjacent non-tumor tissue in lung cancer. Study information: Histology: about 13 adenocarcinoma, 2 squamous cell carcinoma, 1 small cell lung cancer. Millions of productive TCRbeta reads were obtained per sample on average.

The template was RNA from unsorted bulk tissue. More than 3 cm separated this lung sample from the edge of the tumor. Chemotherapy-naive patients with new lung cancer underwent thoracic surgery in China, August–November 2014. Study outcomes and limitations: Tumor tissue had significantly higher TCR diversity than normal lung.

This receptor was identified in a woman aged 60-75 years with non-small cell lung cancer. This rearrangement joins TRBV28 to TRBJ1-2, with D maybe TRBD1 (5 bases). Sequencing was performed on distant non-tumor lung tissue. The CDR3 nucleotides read TGTGCCAGCAGATTATGGGGGACGTCTAACTATGGCTACACCTTC. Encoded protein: CASRLWGTSNYGYTF.